Presented here are 27 T cell receptor beta chains from one specimen sequenced in a study of Ad26.COV2.S vaccination and SARS-CoV-2 variants. Treatment defined: approximately 18 received Ad26.COV2.S at low or high dose, single or two shots; 5 received placebo; per-sample allocation not given. Sampling occurred on day 63 after the first vaccine or placebo injection. TCRdb keeps only in-frame clones here, not all; method: immunoSEQ multiplex PCR. The sample consists of just under 250,000 clones, approximately 88% of them appearing once. This specimen consisted of peripheral blood, obtained in a trial of Ad26.COV2.S vaccine versus placebo. Every receptor here comes from a person between 18 and 60 years old who received the Ad26.COV2.S COVID-19 vaccine or a placebo.

The rearrangement links TRBV7-2 to TRBJ2-3; 7 positions match TRBD2. V dropped 0 bases and J dropped 0; count of bases not matched to a gene: 9. The CDR3 is 18 residues long. In germline, CDR1 is SGHTA, CDR2 FQGNSA. The CDR3 spells CASSLALVSGSSTDTQYF. Here the CDR3 DNA reads TGTGCCAGCAGCTTAGCGCTTGTTAGCGGGTCTAGCACAGATACGCAGTATTTT.

This clone was counted a single time. The gene calls are TRBV7-3 and TRBJ2-3; D possibly corresponds to TRBD2 (5 bases). The V gene lost 0 bases and the J gene lost 4 bases, with 5 bases spanning the gap. CDR3 size: 13 residues. Germline V gene lookup returns CDR1 SGHTA and CDR2 FQGTGA. CDR3 in DNA: TGTGCCAGCAGCTTAACTAGCGCAGATACGCAGTATTTT. Its protein is CASSLTSADTQYF.

The chain has TRBV10-3 and TRBJ2-7; 7 bases fit TRBD1. The germline gives CDR1 ENHRY, CDR2 SYGVKD. The junction had 6 bases not matched to a gene; V was cut back by 4 bases and J by 0 bases. The CDR3 totals 15 residues. The CDR3 sequence is CAISVGQLTSYEQYF. The CDR3 DNA reads as TGTGCCATCAGTGTGGGACAGTTAACCTCCTACGAGCAGTACTTC.

This chain links TRBV6-2 or TRBV6-3 with TRBJ2-4; tentatively, D is TRBD2 (7 bases). The CDR3 has 16 residues. Trimming shortened V by 4 bases and J by 6 bases, and 19 bases separated the two germline ends. The germline V gene encodes CDR1 MNHEY and CDR2 SVGEGT. Here the CDR3 reads CASSSPRGGRVNIQYF. In nucleotides, the CDR3 is TGTGCCAGCAGTTCCCCCCGCGGGGGCAGGGTAAACATTCAGTACTTC.

The CDR3: CASSPEGPGPNRKSLHF. The CDR3 bases are TGTGCCAGCAGCCCCGAGGGTCCAGGGCCCAACCGGAAGTCCCTCCACTTT. The chain uses TRBV7-8 and TRBJ1-6, with a tentative D call TRBD1 (5 bases). Germline loops: CDR1 SGHVS, CDR2 FQNEAQ. Trimming stripped 5 bases from V and 14 bases from J, with 28 bases between. This CDR3 spans 17 amino acids.

The chain employs TRBV7-8 and TRBJ2-1; 9 bases are shared with TRBD2. The CDR3 has 14 residues. Trimming at V came to 5 bases and at J to 8 bases, leaving 7 bases not matched to a gene. The germline V gene has CDR1 SGHVS and CDR2 FQNEAQ. CDR3 region: CASSRGGGADEQFF. The CDR3 region has the DNA TGTGCCAGCAGCCGAGGCGGGGGGGCGGATGAGCAGTTCTTC.

The rearrangement joins TRBV13 to TRBJ1-2; TRBD1 agrees at 7 bases. Trimming took 8 bases from V and 3 from J; bases not matched to a gene: 6. CDR3 size: 13 residues. The germline gives CDR1 PRHDT, CDR2 FYEKMQ (reference sequence). The CDR3 DNA is TGTGCCAGCCACGACAGGGTGGACTATGGCTACACCTTC. Encoded protein: CASHDRVDYGYTF. Supplemented by reference TRBV13 and TRBJ1-2, the full variable domain reads AAGVIQSPRHLIKEKRETATLKCYPIPRHDTVYWYQQGPGQDPQFLISFYEKMQSDKGSIPDRFSAQQFSDYHSELNMSSLELGDSALYFCASHDRVDYGYTFGSGTRLTVV.

The chain couples TRBV6-2 or TRBV6-3 to TRBJ2-3; tentative D call: TRBD2 (6 bases). Germline CDR1 reads MNHEY; CDR2 reads SVGEGT. V gave up 2 bases and J gave up 4 bases, with 16 bases separating them. The CDR3 has 16 residues. The CDR3, as DNA: TGTGCCAGCAGTTACCCGGGACCAGCGGGCCCAGATACGCAGTATTTT. Protein product: CASSYPGPAGPDTQYF.

This clone appeared a single time. V gene TRBV29-1 combines with J gene TRBJ2-3; D not certain. The V gene lost 4 bases and the J gene lost 2 bases, with 10 bases spanning the gap. This CDR3 contains 13 residues. Germline V gene data show CDR1 as SQVTM and CDR2 as ANQGSEA. The DNA of the CDR3 is TGCAGCGTTGTCGTGGGGAACACAGATACGCAGTATTTT. Amino acids: CSVVVGNTDTQYF.

The rearrangement joins TRBV7-2 to TRBJ2-3, with D possibly TRBD2 on 6 matching bases. The V and J ends lost 4 bases and 2 bases respectively, with 13 bases between them. This CDR3 has 15 residues. In germline, CDR1 is SGHTA, CDR2 FQGNSA. The CDR3 nucleotides are TGTGCCAGCAGCTCCCCGGGAGCCGACACAGATACGCAGTATTTT. Encoded protein: CASSSPGADTDTQYF.

Only one count was recorded for this clone. The genes are TRBV19 and TRBJ1-1, with TRBD1 as a possible D gene (5 bases). The CDR3 loop spans 13 amino acids. The germline V gene has CDR1 LNHDA and CDR2 SQIVND (reference sequence). Trimming cost V 2 bases and J 1 base, with 5 bases left between them. The CDR3 here is CASSITGNTEAFF. The CDR3 nucleotides read TGTGCCAGTAGTATAACAGGGAACACTGAAGCTTTCTTT.

The chain is built from TRBV4-1 and TRBJ2-3; a weak D match, TRBD2 (7 bases). CDR1 and CDR2 from the germline V gene are MGHRA and YSYEKL. The CDR3 length is 16 residues. The ends were cut back, 1 base at V and 1 base at J, with 12 bases in the middle. CDR3 loop: CASSQAPGGGTDTQYF. The DNA for the CDR3 is TGCGCCAGCAGCCAAGCCCCGGGGGGCGGCACAGATACGCAGTATTTT.

The chain employs TRBV9 and TRBJ1-1; D possibly corresponds to TRBD1 (6 bases). The CDR3 has 18 residues. Trimming took off 3 bases at V and 5 bases at J, with 26 bases between the two ends. The germline CDR1 and CDR2 sequences are SGDLS and YYNGEE. CDR3 amino acids: CASSATQTSGHTGTEAFF. The CDR3 bases are TGTGCCAGCAGCGCCACCCAAACCTCGGGACATACGGGGACTGAAGCTTTCTTT.

The chain joins TRBV7-6 to TRBJ1-2, with 9 bases matching TRBD1. The CDR3 runs to 14 residues. Trimming removed 5 bases from V and 4 bases from J; junction bases left unmatched: 5. CDR1 and CDR2 (germline): SGHVS, FNYEAQ. CDR3 DNA: TGTGCCAGCAGCCTAGGACAGGGGACCTATGGCTACACCTTC. Translated: CASSLGQGTYGYTF.

The chain joins TRBV28 to TRBJ2-7, with 11 bases matching TRBD2. CDR1 and CDR2 (germline): MDHEN, SYDVKM. The junction had 2 bases not matched to a gene; V was cut back by 6 bases and J by 4 bases. The CDR3 covers 13 residues. This CDR3 is CASRGTSGYEQYF. DNA of the CDR3: TGTGCCAGCAGAGGGACTAGCGGTTACGAGCAGTACTTC.

The chain joins TRBV19 to TRBJ2-1, with 14 bases identical to TRBD2. Germline V gene lookup returns CDR1 LNHDA and CDR2 SQIVND (reference sequence). V gave up 4 bases and J gave up 7 bases; unmatched junction bases: 9. The CDR3 totals 17 residues. Written as DNA, the CDR3 is TGTGCCAGTAGTACCCGGACTAGCGGGAGGAGTGTAAATGAGCAGTTCTTC. It codes for CASSTRTSGRSVNEQFF.

The chain has TRBV9 and TRBJ1-1; D is uncertain. CDR3 size: 13 residues. The ends were cut back, 3 bases at V and 1 base at J, with 7 bases in the middle. From germline, CDR1 is SGDLS and CDR2 YYNGEE. DNA of the CDR3: TGTGCCAGCAGCGGGCTCGGGAACACTGAAGCTTTCTTT. This translates into CASSGLGNTEAFF.

J is TRBJ2-6 and V is TRBV24-1; 7 positions match TRBD1. The V segment lost 3 bases and the J segment 3 bases; nucleotides outside the gene matches: 4. Germline CDR1 and CDR2: KGHDR and SFDVKD. This CDR3 spans 16 amino acids. As DNA, the CDR3 is TGTGCCACCAGTGATCCCAGGGGGTTTGGGGCCAACGTCCTGACTTTC. Its protein product is CATSDPRGFGANVLTF.

This clone showed up just once. V and J are TRBV6-5 and TRBJ1-2, with D unclear. The CDR3 has 14 residues. The germline gives CDR1 MNHEY, CDR2 SVGAGI. Trimming pared 2 bases from V and 6 bases from J, leaving 13 bases between. CDR3 loop: CASSYVGGLNGYTF. CDR3 coding DNA: TGTGCCAGCAGTTACGTAGGAGGGCTGAATGGCTACACCTTC.

J is TRBJ2-5 and V is TRBV28; the D is unclear. The germline gives CDR1 MDHEN, CDR2 SYDVKM. Trimming removed 2 bases from V and 2 bases from J, with 6 bases in between. The CDR3 totals 13 residues. Written as DNA, the CDR3 is TGTGCCAGCAGTTTAGGGTCGCAAGAGACCCAGTACTTC. It codes for CASSLGSQETQYF.

V is TRBV6-5 and J is TRBJ1-1, with 9 bases that match TRBD1. J was trimmed by 4 bases and V by 7 bases; bases with no gene match: 4. This CDR3 comprises 13 residues. CDR1 is MNHEY, CDR2 SVGAGI, per germline. The CDR3 here is CASNRQGVTEAFF. The CDR3 DNA follows: TGTGCCAGCAACCGACAGGGGGTCACTGAAGCTTTCTTT.

The rearrangement links TRBV2 to TRBJ2-7; D is undetermined. From germline, CDR1 is SNHLY and CDR2 FYNNEI. This CDR3 comprises 13 residues. V was trimmed by 9 bases and J by 0 bases, leaving 12 bases between them. The CDR3 bases are TGTGCCAGTACGTTCCTGAGCTCCTACGAGCAGTACTTC. Translation gives CASTFLSSYEQYF.

The chain is built from TRBV11-2 and TRBJ1-3; 7 bases align to TRBD1. The CDR3 runs to 16 residues. CDR1 is SGHAT, CDR2 FQNNGV, per germline. Trimming at V came to 4 bases and at J to 0 bases, leaving 6 bases not matched to a gene. CDR3: CASSSLQGSSGNTIYF. The CDR3, as DNA: TGTGCCAGCAGCTCCCTACAGGGGAGCTCTGGAAACACCATATATTTT.

This clone has only one observation. The chain carries TRBV29-1 and TRBJ1-2; D is possibly TRBD1 (6 bases). The germline V and J ends were trimmed by 3 bases and 4 bases, with 12 bases remaining between them. The germline CDR1 and CDR2 sequences are SQVTM and ANQGSEA. The CDR3 extends over 13 amino acids. CDR3 region: CSVESWGAYGYTF. In DNA, the CDR3 is TGCAGCGTTGAGTCTTGGGGGGCCTATGGCTACACCTTC.

This chain joins TRBV5-1 and TRBJ2-7, with 10 bases identical to TRBD1. This CDR3 is 15 amino acids long. Trimming removed 2 bases from V and 3 bases from J; junction bases left unmatched: 5. Germline CDR1 SGHRS, CDR2 YFSETQ. CDR3 in amino acids: CASSLRDRGDYEQYF. Here the CDR3 DNA reads TGCGCCAGCAGCTTACGGGACAGGGGAGACTACGAGCAGTACTTC. Supplemented by reference TRBV5-1 and TRBJ2-7, the full variable domain reads KAGVTQTPRYLIKTRGQQVTLSCSPISGHRSVSWYQQTPGQGLQFLFEYFSETQRNKGNFPGRFSGRQFSNSRSEMNVSTLELGDSALYLCASSLRDRGDYEQYFGPGTRLTVT.

The chain uses TRBV5-1 and TRBJ2-5, with a tentative D call TRBD2 (7 bases). The length of the CDR3 is 15 residues. Germline CDR1 is SGHRS and CDR2 is YFSETQ. V was shortened by 1 base and J by 2 bases, with 12 bases between the two germline ends. CDR3 amino acids: CASSLRRGPQETQYF. For the CDR3, the DNA is TGCGCCAGCAGCTTGAGGCGGGGGCCTCAAGAGACCCAGTACTTC.

This clone was observed a single time. The rearrangement joins TRBV7-8 to TRBJ2-1; perhaps D is TRBD1 or TRBD2 (5 bases each). The CDR3 sequence is 15 residues long. Trimming pared 3 bases from V and 0 bases from J, leaving 9 bases between. Germline values: CDR1 SGHVS, CDR2 FQNEAQ. CDR3 sequence (DNA): TGTGCCAGCAGCTTTCGGGGCAACTCCTACAATGAGCAGTTCTTC. It is translated as CASSFRGNSYNEQFF.